The present T cell receptor beta chain was sequenced within a study of blood T cells in healthy people across ages. This clonotype showed up just a few times. Germline CDR1 and CDR2: SEHNR and FQNEAQ (reference sequence). With 5 bases clipped from V and 4 bases from J, the junction kept 7 bases outside the gene matches. The CDR3 spans 15 residues. Sample-barcoded 5' priming and a J-beta primer mix drove a second PCR of about 6 to 11 cycles. Using its own MiXCR run on the 5' RACE reads, TCRdb lists one record per CDR3 protein. The data show 890,000 or so distinct CDR3 sequences, approximately 65% seen once.

Sequencing used blood. This TCR came from a man under 40 in good health. The rearrangement links TRBV7-9 to TRBJ1-4; 7 nucleotides align to TRBD1. Here the CDR3 reads CASSRGQIYNEKLFF. CDR3 in DNA: TGTGCCAGCAGCAGGGGACAGATTTATAATGAAAAACTGTTTTTT.